This TCR beta chain was sequenced in a study of T cells after yellow fever vaccination. General observations from the study: Most clones from primary vaccination were detected again post-booster (roughly 96% CD4, around 90% CD8). When the response was secondary, it was weaker but reached its peak faster, day 5 versus 15.

The CDR3 consists of 14 residues. TCRdb processed the 5' RACE reads anew with MiXCR; each CDR3 protein has one entry. Of some 350,000 distinct CDR3 sequences listed, roughly 4.3% are singletons. Notes on this clonotype: Its antigen is as yet unknown.

This specimen was PBMCs, taken 5 days after the yellow fever booster vaccination. V usage is TRBV21-1 and J usage is TRBJ2-5; no DNA check was done on the table's D call, TRBD2. TRBV21-1 is listed as a pseudogene. The TCR sequence derives from a man aged 18 to 29 who received the YFV17D yellow fever vaccine. CDR3 sequence (DNA): TGTGCCAGCAGCTGGGCGGGCAGCCAAGAGACCGAGTACTTC. Its protein is CASSWAGSQETEYF.